Below are 28 T cell receptor beta chains sequenced from a single sample in a study of vaccination and CD4 T cells after COVID-19. Their antigen targets remain unknown. An Oncomine TCR Beta short-read assay was used to sequence the DNA from cultured CD4+ T cells. MiXCR, run by TCRdb on the PCR reads, gives a single entry per CDR3 protein. The sample contains fewer than 20,000 distinct CDR3 sequences, approximately 48% of which appear only once. Treatment: approximately nine-day PBMC culture with coronavirus spike peptide pools or control peptides (ViraFEST assay). The sample was CD4+ T cells from blood, cultured in vitro. These receptors all stem from a human donor who had recovered from COVID-19.

CDR3 loop: CASSHAGTAGGYTF. CDR3 nucleotide sequence: TGTGCCAGCAGCCACGCCGGGACGGCGGGAGGCTACACCTTC. The chain uses TRBV6-2 or TRBV6-3 and TRBJ1-2; the D gene is possibly TRBD1 (5 bases). There are 14 residues in the CDR3. V gave up 6 bases and J gave up 8 bases, with 19 bases separating them. The germline V gene encodes CDR1 MNHEY and CDR2 SVGEGT.

J is TRBJ1-5 and V is TRBV28; a weak D match, TRBD1 (6 bases). V was clipped by 6 bases and J by 5 bases, with 23 bases between them. There are 17 residues in the CDR3. Germline-derived CDR1 and CDR2 are MDHEN and SYDVKM. The CDR3 coding sequence is TGTGCCAGCAGCTACCTAAACTGGGGGGCATCGCATCAGCCCCAGCATTTT. Protein sequence: CASSYLNWGASHQPQHF.

This clonotype has a handful of counts. The genes are TRBV20-1 and TRBJ2-5, with 10 bases aligning to TRBD2. The CDR3 is 19 amino acids. V lost 1 base, J lost 9 bases, and 23 bases stayed unmatched. Germline CDR1 is DFQATT and CDR2 is SNEGSKA (reference sequence). The CDR3 nucleotides read TGCAGTGCTAGAGTAGGGGGAGGGGGGACTAGCGTTAACCCGGAGTCCCAGTACTTC. This gives the protein CSARVGGGGTSVNPESQYF.

The chain links TRBV19 to TRBJ1-2; no reliable D call. Germline lookup yields CDR1 LNHDA and CDR2 SQIVND (reference sequence). Trimming took 2 bases from V and 3 from J, leaving 4 bases between them. The CDR3 has 12 residues. This CDR3 is CASSISDYGYTF. As DNA, the CDR3 is TGTGCCAGTAGTATAAGTGACTATGGCTACACCTTC.

This rearrangement joins TRBV28 to TRBJ1-2; D gene ambiguous. Trimming removed 1 base from V and 6 bases from J, with 12 bases in between. Germline values: CDR1 MDHEN, CDR2 SYDVKM. The length of the CDR3 is 14 residues. CDR3 in DNA: TGTGCCAGCAGTTTATCCGGGGAAACGGATGGCTACACCTTC. Translated: CASSLSGETDGYTF.

The CDR3 reads CASSLSPGIRVGGYGYTF. CDR3 sequence (DNA): TGTGCCAGCAGCTTAAGTCCAGGCATACGGGTCGGCGGCTATGGCTACACCTTC. The chain combines TRBV7-2 with TRBJ1-2, with D uncertain. V dropped 2 bases and J dropped 4 bases, with 23 bases sitting between them. The germline V gene has CDR1 SGHTA and CDR2 FQGNSA. CDR3 length equals 18 residues.

CDR3 nucleotides: TGTGCCAGCGCCTCCGAGCGATCCTACAATGAGCAGTTCTTC. Amino acid sequence: CASASERSYNEQFF. The J gene is TRBJ2-1, the V gene TRBV6-1; D gene unclear. Between the trimmed V and J ends, which lost 8 bases and 1 base, there was a span of 12 bases. Germline V gene lookup returns CDR1 MNHNS and CDR2 SASEGT. The CDR3 runs 14 residues.

Here the CDR3 DNA reads TGTGCCAGCTCACCACGGACTAGCATTGATACGCAGTATTTT. Translation gives CASSPRTSIDTQYF. The genes are TRBV18 and TRBJ2-3, with 8 bases identical to TRBD2. The germline V gene encodes CDR1 KGHSH and CDR2 LQKENI. The CDR3 is 14 residues long. V lost 1 base, J lost 6 bases, and 3 bases stayed unmatched. Combining the CDR3 with reference TRBV18 and TRBJ2-3 gives the whole variable domain NAGVMQNPRHLVRRRGQEARLRCSPMKGHSHVYWYRQLPEEGLKFMVYLQKENIIDESGMPKERFSAEFPKEGPSILRIQQVVRGDSAAYFCASSPRTSIDTQYFGPGTRLTVL.

The CDR3 sequence is CASSYAENTEAFF. The CDR3 nucleotides read TGTGCCAGCAGTTACGCAGAGAACACTGAAGCTTTCTTT. The V and J genes are TRBV6-5 and TRBJ1-1, with unresolved D. CDR3 length: 13 amino acids. The germline V and J ends were trimmed by 2 bases and 1 base, with 5 bases remaining between them. Per germline, CDR1 MNHEY and CDR2 SVGAGI.

The chain links TRBV25-1 to TRBJ1-2; no clear D. Germline loops: CDR1 MGHDK, CDR2 SYGVNS. This CDR3 has 12 residues. Between the trimmed V and J ends, which lost 1 base and 6 bases, there was a span of 6 bases. The CDR3 here is CASSEFSNGYTF. CDR3 in DNA: TGTGCCAGCAGTGAATTTAGTAATGGCTACACCTTC.

This clonotype is large in the sample. This chain links TRBV10-3 with TRBJ1-1; D gene unclear. Trimming removed 7 bases from V and 6 bases from J, with 18 bases in between. The CDR3 is made up of 14 amino acids. CDR1 and CDR2 (germline): ENHRY, SYGVKD. The CDR3 region has the DNA TGTGCCATCAAGCCCGGGAACCGAGAGGCTGAAGCTTTCTTT. Protein sequence: CAIKPGNREAEAFF.

The rearrangement links TRBV4-3 to TRBJ1-3; TRBD1 is a possible D gene (6 bases). The V end lost 3 bases, the J end lost 7 bases, and 10 bases lay between the germline ends. Germline loops: CDR1 LGHNA, CDR2 YSLEER. This CDR3 comprises 13 residues. This chain's CDR3 is CASSQETGNTIYF. The DNA of the CDR3 is TGCGCCAGCAGCCAGGAAACAGGGAACACCATATATTTT.

This clonotype has more than one count but fewer than ten. The chain recombines TRBV7-9 with TRBJ2-5; tentative D call: TRBD1 (5 bases). CDR1 SEHNR and CDR2 FQNEAQ come from the germline V gene (reference sequence). The germline V and J ends were trimmed by 2 bases and 4 bases, with 11 bases remaining between them. The CDR3 runs to 14 residues. CDR3 bases: TGTGCCAGCAGCTTACAGGGAATAGGAGAGACCCAGTACTTC. It translates to CASSLQGIGETQYF.

A few counts support this clonotype. The rearrangement uses TRBV7-2 and TRBJ2-1; 12 bases match TRBD2. V dropped 6 bases and J dropped 8; count of bases not matched to a gene: 14. There are 17 residues in the CDR3. Per germline, CDR1 SGHTA and CDR2 FQGNSA. The CDR3 DNA is TGTGCCAGCAGACCAGGAACGACTAGCGGGAGATGGTATGAGCAGTTCTTC. Its protein product is CASRPGTTSGRWYEQFF.

The chain recombines TRBV5-1 with TRBJ2-5, with TRBD2 matching over 8 bases. This CDR3 spans 16 amino acids. V lost 3 bases to trimming and J lost 5 bases; unmatched junction nucleotides: 12. Germline CDR1 reads SGHRS; CDR2 reads YFSETQ. DNA for the CDR3: TGCGCCAGCAGCTCCCTGACCGGGAGGGCCGGTGAGACCCAGTACTTC. Its translation: CASSSLTGRAGETQYF. Filled out from reference TRBV5-1 and TRBJ2-5, the complete variable domain reads KAGVTQTPRYLIKTRGQQVTLSCSPISGHRSVSWYQQTPGQGLQFLFEYFSETQRNKGNFPGRFSGRQFSNSRSEMNVSTLELGDSALYLCASSSLTGRAGETQYFGPGTRLLVL.

This clonotype was recorded once. The chain carries TRBV20-1 and TRBJ1-5; the D is unclear. CDR1 and CDR2 from the germline V gene are DFQATT and SNEGSKA (reference sequence). Deletions cut 4 bases from V and 5 bases from J, with 15 bases between. The CDR3 spans 14 residues. The CDR3 sequence is CSANVPSRDQPQHF. CDR3 DNA sequence: TGCAGTGCTAACGTGCCGAGTCGCGATCAGCCCCAGCATTTT.

The V call is TRBV5-8, the J call TRBJ2-2, with 10 bases fitting TRBD1. V dropped 4 bases and J dropped 4; count of bases not matched to a gene: 7. There are 16 residues in the CDR3. Germline V lookup: CDR1 SGHTS, CDR2 YDEGEE. CDR3 coding DNA: TGTGCCAGCAGCCGCCGGACAGGGGGTTTCACCGGGGAGCTGTTTTTT. Translation gives CASSRRTGGFTGELFF.

This clonotype came up a few times. J is TRBJ1-5 and V is TRBV10-2; a weak D match, TRBD1 (5 bases). V was trimmed by 3 bases and J by 3 bases, leaving 9 bases between them. CDR3 length equals 14 residues. The germline V gene encodes CDR1 WSHSY and CDR2 SAAADI. The CDR3 DNA sequence: TGCGCCAGCAGTGAAAACAGGTTCAATCAGCCCCAGCATTTT. This codes for CASSENRFNQPQHF.

V is TRBV6-5 and J is TRBJ1-1; TRBD1 matches at 7 bases. CDR1 MNHEY and CDR2 SVGAGI come from the germline V gene. V trimming: 0 bases; J trimming: 6 bases; junction bases outside the gene matches: 7. The CDR3 runs 15 residues. CDR3 sequence (DNA): TGTGCCAGCAGTTACTCATATGACAGGGTTTCTGAAGCTTTCTTT. Translating it yields CASSYSYDRVSEAFF.

The rearrangement uses TRBV19 and TRBJ1-5; a weak D match, TRBD1 (5 bases). The germline V gene encodes CDR1 LNHDA and CDR2 SQIVND (reference sequence). The CDR3 loop spans 14 amino acids. Trimming cost V 9 bases and J 8 bases, with 20 bases left between them. The CDR3 spells CASGDPGFLEPQHF. CDR3 in DNA: TGTGCCAGCGGTGACCCAGGGTTTCTTGAGCCCCAGCATTTT.

The chain links TRBV27 to TRBJ1-2, with D possibly being TRBD1 (6 bases). The germline V gene encodes CDR1 MNHEY and CDR2 SMNVEV (reference sequence). This CDR3 is 13 amino acids long. V lost 4 bases and J 3 bases, leaving 9 bases between the germline ends. In DNA, the CDR3 is TGTGCCAGCAGTTCGGACAGATACTATGGCTACACCTTC. This encodes CASSSDRYYGYTF.

The rearrangement uses TRBV6-1 and TRBJ1-2; 8 nucleotides agree with TRBD1. The CDR3 sequence is 15 residues long. The V and J ends lost 1 base and 6 bases, in that order; junction bases with no gene match: 7. Germline CDR1 is MNHNS and CDR2 is SASEGT. The DNA of the CDR3 is TGTGCCAGCAGTGAAGAAGACAGGGGCTCGGATGGCTACACCTTC. Translated: CASSEEDRGSDGYTF.

The CDR3 is CSARDPSGSNQQYF. In DNA form, the CDR3 reads TGCAGTGCTAGAGATCCAAGCGGGAGCAATCAGCAGTACTTC. The chain couples TRBV20-1 to TRBJ2-7; 8 positions agree with TRBD2. Per the germline V gene, CDR1 is DFQATT and CDR2 is SNEGSKA (reference sequence). Trimming cost V 0 bases and J 8 bases; bases outside gene matches: 9. This CDR3 spans 14 amino acids.

This clonotype is labeled as medium-sized. This rearrangement joins TRBV28 to TRBJ1-2, with D possibly being TRBD1 (5 bases). This CDR3 spans 13 amino acids. Trimming took off 3 bases at V and 5 bases at J, with 10 bases between the two ends. The V gene's germline CDR1 is MDHEN and CDR2 SYDVKM. CDR3 amino acids: CASSLRGSYGYTF. The CDR3 DNA follows: TGTGCCAGCAGTTTGCGGGGGTCTTATGGCTACACCTTC.

J is TRBJ2-1 and V is TRBV11-1; the match to TRBD1 covers 9 bases. V shed 6 bases and J 8 bases; nucleotides not matched to a gene: 8. The CDR3 length is 14 residues. From germline, CDR1 is SGHAT and CDR2 FQDESV (reference sequence). The DNA for the CDR3 is TGTGCCAGCAGGCCCGCCGGGACAGGGCATGAGCAGTTCTTC. This encodes CASRPAGTGHEQFF.

V usage is TRBV21-1 and J usage is TRBJ2-3; TRBD1 is the table's D call, not checked against the DNA. TRBV21-1 has pseudogene status. The CDR3 contains 21 residues. For the CDR3, the DNA is TGTGCCAGCAGCAAAAGCGGTACAGGGGGCGAATTCTTTAGAAGCACAGATACGCAGTATTTT. It is translated as CASSKSGTGGEFFRSTDTQYF.

The chain links TRBV4-3 to TRBJ2-7, with D uncertain. V shed 0 bases and J shed 1 base, with 13 bases lying between them. The CDR3 runs to 16 residues. Germline V lookup: CDR1 LGHNA, CDR2 YSLEER. The CDR3 nucleotides read TGCGCCAGCAGCCAAGATTTAGGCAGGCCATCCTACGAGCAGTACTTC. Translated: CASSQDLGRPSYEQYF.

This chain connects TRBV19 to TRBJ2-3, with a weak D call TRBD2 (5 bases). From germline, CDR1 is LNHDA and CDR2 SQIVND (reference sequence). The CDR3 covers 17 residues. V was cut by 3 bases and J by 4 bases, with 20 bases left in between. The chain's CDR3 is CASSIAPRVGEPDTQYF. The CDR3 coding sequence is TGTGCCAGTAGTATTGCCCCTCGGGTGGGAGAACCAGATACGCAGTATTTT.